This T cell receptor (beta chain) stems from a study of blood T cell repertoires in COVID-19. The germline V gene has CDR1 KGHDR and CDR2 SFDVKD. This CDR3 has 17 residues. V lost 3 bases, J lost 4 bases, and 13 bases stayed unmatched. Sequenced by immunoSEQ multiplex PCR; TCRdb stores in-frame clones only, minus some. Of around 100,000 clones listed, 84% were seen once; the top ten hold about 12%. The sequence came from a human donor in a cohort sampled during active COVID-19. The sample comprised peripheral blood. The chain combines TRBV24-1 with TRBJ1-1; 7 nucleotides agree with TRBD1. The CDR3 coding sequence is TGTGCCACCAGTGATGCGAAAATCGAGGACAGGAGCACTGAAGCTTTCTTT. Its translation is CATSDAKIEDRSTEAFF.